Listed below are T cell receptor beta chains from one sample, sequenced in a study of blood T cell repertoires in COVID-19. The table came from immunoSEQ multiplex PCR; TCRdb's copy has only in-frame clones and leaves some out. The sample has roughly 180,000 clones, about 80% seen once. Sequenced input: PBMCs or T cells enriched from blood (not recorded which). The source is a man in his 60s who had been exposed to COVID-19. CDR3s include the opening cysteine and the closing phenylalanine or tryptophan. D genes are given only for firm matches. Only some rows state a clone size, as once, few, many or a class for expanded clones.

v_call	clone_size	j_call	d_call	cdr3_aa	cdr3_nt
TRBV10-3	once	TRBJ1-1	NA	CAISDWTANTEAFF	TGTGCCATCAGTGACTGGACAGCTAACACTGAAGCTTTCTTT
TRBV6-2/TRBV6-3	once	TRBJ2-2	TRBD1	CASSRSGGSNTGELFF	TGTGCCAGCAGCCGATCAGGGGGCTCGAACACCGGGGAGCTGTTTTTT
TRBV7-3	NA	TRBJ2-1	TRBD1	CASSSGTGRIGNEQFF	TGTGCCAGCAGCTCCGGGACAGGGAGGATAGGAAATGAGCAGTTCTTC
TRBV27	NA	TRBJ1-5	TRBD1	CASSSRTGRNQPQHF	TGTGCCAGCAGTTCCCGGACAGGGAGGAATCAGCCCCAGCATTTT
TRBV11-3	NA	TRBJ1-3	NA	CASSSHGPGSGNTIYF	TGTGCCAGCAGCTCCCATGGGCCCGGCTCTGGAAACACCATATATTTT
TRBV27	NA	TRBJ2-1	NA	CANLTFYNEQFF	TGTGCCAATCTTACATTCTACAATGAGCAGTTCTTC
TRBV7-2	NA	TRBJ1-2	NA	CASSLIQVRNYGYTF	TGTGCCAGCAGCTTAATACAAGTTCGTAACTATGGCTACACCTTC
TRBV5-8	NA	TRBJ2-3	TRBD2	CARSVQRLAGITDTQYF	TGTGCCAGATCCGTCCAAAGACTAGCGGGGATCACAGATACGCAGTATTTT
TRBV27	NA	TRBJ2-2	TRBD2	CASSFGGLAGVPGELFF	TGTGCCAGCAGTTTCGGGGGACTAGCGGGAGTTCCCGGGGAGCTGTTTTTT
TRBV5-1	NA	TRBJ2-1	TRBD1	CASSLGGQANEQFF	TGCGCCAGCAGCTTGGGGGGACAGGCAAATGAGCAGTTCTTC
TRBV12-3/TRBV12-4	once	TRBJ1-1	NA	CASSLGGDTEAFF	TGTGCCAGCAGTTTGGGGGGGGACACTGAAGCTTTCTTT
TRBV7-9	NA	TRBJ1-2	NA	CASSLAVGGGYTF	TGTGCCAGCAGCTTAGCGGTCGGCGGAGGCTACACCTTC
TRBV7-2	NA	TRBJ1-5	TRBD1	CASSSRQGLQPQHF	TGTGCCAGCAGCTCACGACAGGGTCTACAGCCCCAGCATTTT
TRBV6-5	NA	TRBJ1-5	TRBD1	CATTYGTGRDQPQHF	TGTGCCACCACCTACGGGACAGGGCGCGATCAGCCCCAGCATTTT
TRBV4-1	NA	TRBJ1-4	NA	CASSRLAVRNEKLFF	TGCGCCAGCAGCCGCCTAGCAGTCCGCAATGAAAAACTGTTTTTT
TRBV7-2	NA	TRBJ1-2	TRBD1	CASSLSGGVFSYGYTF	TGTGCCAGCAGCTTATCAGGGGGCGTCTTTTCCTATGGCTACACCTTC
TRBV2	few	TRBJ1-1	TRBD1	CASSYGQGGGGTEAFF	TGTGCCAGCAGTTACGGACAGGGGGGGGGTGGCACTGAAGCTTTCTTT
TRBV15	NA	TRBJ2-3	TRBD2	CATSRDIKTSGRLDTQYF	TGTGCCACCAGCAGAGATATTAAGACTAGCGGGAGACTTGATACGCAGTATTTT
TRBV6-6	NA	TRBJ2-4	TRBD2	CASSYASGTSGNIQYF	TGTGCCAGCAGTTACGCCTCCGGGACTAGCGGAAACATTCAGTACTTC
TRBV4-2	NA	TRBJ1-3	NA	CASSQGTLGNTIYF	TGTGCCAGCAGCCAGGGGACATTAGGAAACACCATATATTTT
TRBV19	few	TRBJ2-7	TRBD2	CASSMLGLAQTYEQYF	TGTGCCAGTAGTATGCTCGGACTAGCACAAACCTACGAGCAGTACTTC